This TCR beta chain was recovered during a study of blood T cell repertoires in COVID-19. The table came from immunoSEQ multiplex PCR; TCRdb's copy has only in-frame clones and leaves some out. The table records 70,000 to 95,000 clones, about 82% of them present only once. The TCR sequence derives from a woman aged 70-85 years with active or convalescent COVID-19. The sample was peripheral blood.

CDR3 in amino acids: CASSWEGPNEKLFF. CDR3 sequence (DNA): TGTGCCAGCAGTTGGGAGGGCCCTAATGAAAAACTGTTTTTT. The chain combines TRBV6-5 with TRBJ1-4; D is ambiguous. The V gene lost 4 bases and the J gene lost 3 bases, with 9 bases spanning the gap. The CDR3 contains 14 residues. Germline CDR1 and CDR2: MNHEY and SVGAGI.